This TCR beta chain was identified in a study of blood T cell repertoires in COVID-19. At the level of the study: Acute-phase and convalescent COVID-19 samples originated in the United States, Italy and Spain.

This clone was detected a few times. Authors' methods: Reference gene primer amplification in the assay estimated nucleated cell counts. Profiling relied on immunoSEQ multiplex PCR, and the TCRdb table lists in-frame clones only, not all of them. D and trimming come from the DNA, and the V and J calls and clone size come from that table. In the table there are roughly 150,000 clones, 80% of which are singletons. This CDR3 region has 13 residues. CDR1 is SGHRS, CDR2 YFSETQ, per germline. Between the trimmed V and J ends, which lost 1 base and 1 base, there was a span of 5 bases. The sequenced sample consisted of peripheral blood. This chain joins TRBV5-1 and TRBJ2-5; D is ambiguous. The origin of this receptor is a man aged 55 to 70 with acute or convalescent COVID-19. The CDR3 coding sequence is TGCGCCAGCAGCTTGTGGAGCCAAGAGACCCAGTACTTC. Protein sequence: CASSLWSQETQYF.